Each of the 16 T cell receptor beta chains below was sequenced from the same sample in a study of CD8+ T cells in alopecia areata. Investigators isolated RNA and reverse transcribed it into cDNA to act as the sequencing template. Data came from immunoSEQ multiplex PCR; TCRdb stores just in-frame clones and leaves some out. The sample holds about 110,000 clones, and no clone turns up only once. The sample consisted of lesional skin. The receptors were sampled from a C3H/HeJ mouse with alopecia areata. These mice share the MHC haplotype H2-k.

Worth noting for this clone: The germline and genes are mouse ones. The CDR3 end is not reached by the read, which stops 4 residues before it; the germline J gene fills it in. The V call is TRBV13-3, the J call TRBJ2-7, with D possibly being TRBD1 (6 bases). From germline, CDR1 is NNHDY and CDR2 SYVADS. Trimming stripped 5 bases from V and 0 bases from J, with 12 bases between. This CDR3 comprises 14 residues. CDR3: CASSSGTSSYEQYF. The sequenced part of the CDR3 DNA is TGTGCCAGCAGCTCCGGGACAAGCTCCTAT.

A word on this clone: The gene symbols are mouse symbols. The missing CDR3 end, 4 residues past where the read stops, is filled in from the germline J gene. The same CDR3 arises from other DNA sequences in this sample as well. The chain recombines TRBV13-3 with TRBJ1-2; 8 bases line up with TRBD1. CDR3 length: 13 residues. V shed 4 bases and J 4 bases; nucleotides not matched to a gene: 3. Germline V CDR1 and CDR2: NNHDY, SYVADS. CDR3 DNA, as far as it was read: TGTGCCAGCAGTTCTACAGGGGGCTCC. It yields the protein CASSSTGGS. The full-length CDR3 reads as CASSSTGGSDYTF.

This clone has just a few counts. Since a much larger clone is just one base distant, this may be a read error. The gene symbols are mouse symbols. Read coverage stops 4 residues before the CDR3 terminus; the germline J gene supplies the remainder. The rearrangement links TRBV13-3 to TRBJ2-5; TRBD2 aligns across 13 bases. CDR3 size: 15 residues. In germline, CDR1 is NNHDY, CDR2 SYVADS. The CDR3 here is CASSLDWGGADTQYF. The sequenced CDR3 bases are TGTGCCAGCAGTCTGGACTGGGGGGGCGCGGAC.

This clone was seen at least ten times. The germline and genes are mouse ones. The CDR3 extends 4 residues past the end of the read, so its final part is completed from the germline J gene. This chain uses TRBV13-3 with TRBJ2-1, with TRBD1 identical over 11 bases. The CDR3 is 13 residues long. Germline V lookup: CDR1 NNHDY, CDR2 SYVADS. The CDR3 loop is CASIRTGGAEQFF. Incomplete CDR3 DNA: TGTGCCAGCATCAGGACAGGGGGCGCT.

This clone was observed a few times. Each gene name is a mouse one. The read stops 4 residues short of the end of the CDR3; the missing end is completed from the germline J gene. The V and J genes are TRBV19 and TRBJ2-3, with TRBD1 matching over 7 bases. The CDR3 extends over 15 amino acids. The germline gives CDR1 FNHDT, CDR2 SITEND (reference sequence). V lost 4 bases to trimming and J lost 1 base; unmatched junction nucleotides: 6. The DNA read from the CDR3 is TGTGCCAGCAGTGCGGGACAGTATCGTGCAGAA. The encoded protein is CASSAGQYRAE. The complete CDR3 sequence is CASSAGQYRAETLYF.

This clone appeared a few times. The gene names given are mouse names. The CDR3 loop reads CASSDQTGSYEQYF. The covered CDR3 bases are TGTGCCAGCAGTGATCAGACAGGCTCCTAT. The chain combines TRBV13-1 with TRBJ2-7, with a tentative D call TRBD1 (6 bases). The CDR3 extends 4 residues past the end of the read, so its final part is completed from the germline J gene. The CDR3 covers 14 residues. V was shortened by 1 base and J by 0 bases, with 8 bases between the two germline ends. Germline CDR1 NSHNY, CDR2 SYGAGN.

Notes on this clone: Each gene name is a mouse one. The CDR3 end lies 4 residues beyond the end of the read and is filled in from the germline J gene. V gene TRBV19 combines with J gene TRBJ2-2, with 9 bases fitting TRBD1. The V and J ends lost 3 bases and 4 bases, in that order; junction bases with no gene match: 4. Looked up from germline, CDR1 is FNHDT and CDR2 is SITEND (reference sequence). The CDR3 sequence is 15 residues long. CDR3 sequence: CASSTGTGLTGQLYF. The sequenced CDR3 bases are TGTGCCAGCAGTACCGGGACAGGGCTCACCGGG.

This clone occurred a few times. Mouse gene names apply. The read ends 4 residues early relative to the CDR3; the germline J gene fills the gap. This chain connects TRBV13-2 to TRBJ1-4; 8 positions match TRBD1. J gave up 6 bases and V 2 bases, and 6 bases lay outside the gene matches. The CDR3 runs 15 residues. CDR1 and CDR2 (germline): NNHNN, SYGAGS (reference sequence). The CDR3 sequence: CASGEGHRGDERLFF. The covered CDR3 bases are TGTGCCAGCGGTGAAGGTCACAGGGGGGACGAA.

This clone was picked up a small number of times. Gene names are the mouse ones. The read falls 4 residues short of the CDR3 end, and the missing part is taken from the germline J gene. This chain uses TRBV17 with TRBJ2-1; 9 positions agree with TRBD1. V dropped 3 bases and J dropped 4; count of bases not matched to a gene: 4. This CDR3 spans 15 amino acids. Germline CDR1 MNHDT, CDR2 YYDKIL. The CDR3: CASSRGQGRYAEQFF. Partial CDR3 DNA: TGTGCTAGCAGTAGGGGACAGGGAAGATATGCT.

This clone was seen at least ten times. Gene names refer to mouse genes. Sequencing ends 4 residues short of the CDR3 end; the germline J gene provides the rest. V is TRBV13-3 and J is TRBJ2-1, with 11 nucleotides matching TRBD2. The CDR3 runs to 16 residues. Germline values: CDR1 NNHDY, CDR2 SYVADS. After removal of 4 bases from V and 4 bases from J, the junction contained 7 bases not matched to a gene. CDR3 sequence: CASSYRTGGIYAEQFF. The part of the CDR3 DNA that was read is TGTGCCAGCAGTTACAGGACTGGGGGGATATATGCT.

Only a few counts were recorded for this clone. The genes and germline here are from mouse. The CDR3 goes on 4 residues after the read ends, and that part is filled in from the germline J gene. This rearrangement joins TRBV19 to TRBJ2-2; D might be TRBD2 (5 bases). Germline-derived CDR1 and CDR2 are FNHDT and SITEND (reference sequence). CDR3 length: 13 amino acids. V lost 4 bases and J lost 3, with 7 bases in between. The CDR3 region is CASSLGDTGQLYF. CDR3 DNA (partial): TGTGCCAGCAGTCTGGGAGACACCGGG. Full variable domain (outside the CDR3, taken from reference TRBV19 and TRBJ2-2): GGIITQTPKFLIGQEGQKLTLKCQQNFNHDTMYWYRQDSGKGLRLIYYSITENDLQKGDLSEGYDASREKKSSFSLTVTSAQKNEMAVFLCASSLGDTGQLYFGEGSKLTVL.

There are a few counts of this clone. The germline and genes are mouse ones. Read coverage stops 4 residues before the CDR3 terminus; the germline J gene supplies the remainder. The chain has TRBV19 and TRBJ2-2; D perhaps matches TRBD2 (5 bases). Per the germline V gene, CDR1 is FNHDT and CDR2 is SITEND (reference sequence). CDR3 length: 15 residues. Trimming cost V 4 bases and J 0 bases, with 10 bases left between them. The CDR3 loop is CASSLLGPNTGQLYF. The covered CDR3 bases are TGTGCCAGCAGTCTCCTGGGCCCAAACACCGGG.

Remarks on this clone: Gene names follow the mouse nomenclature. The read terminates 4 residues before the CDR3 end, so the remaining end is supplied by the germline J gene. The chain couples TRBV13-3 to TRBJ1-1, with TRBD1 as a possible D gene (6 bases). Germline values: CDR1 NNHDY, CDR2 SYVADS. This CDR3 spans 12 amino acids. The CDR3 loop is CASRDRTTEVFF. The CDR3 DNA, read in part, is TGTGCCAGCAGGGACAGAACTACA.

This clone has a handful of counts. Genes and germline are mouse. The read gets to within 4 residues of the CDR3 end, and the germline J gene fills in the rest. The chain recombines TRBV13-3 with TRBJ2-1; D is possibly TRBD1 (5 bases). Germline CDR1 and CDR2: NNHDY and SYVADS. V gave up 1 base and J gave up 3 bases, with 11 bases separating them. The CDR3 is 15 amino acids. The CDR3 protein is CASSDSRAGYAEQFF. Partial CDR3 DNA: TGTGCCAGCAGTGATAGCAGGGCGGGCTATGCT.

Points on this clone: Mouse gene names apply. The read terminates 4 residues before the CDR3 end, so the remaining end is supplied by the germline J gene. The chain couples TRBV13-3 to TRBJ1-1; D is perhaps TRBD1 (5 bases). This CDR3 spans 13 amino acids. Germline lookup yields CDR1 NNHDY and CDR2 SYVADS. CDR3 sequence reads: CASSDAGRAEVFF. Incomplete CDR3 DNA: TGTGCCAGCAGTGATGCCGGCAGGGCA.

This clone was seen only a few times. Here the gene names and germline are mouse. With the read ending 4 residues before the CDR3 end, the germline J gene is used to fill in that end. In the same sample, other DNA sequences code for this CDR3. The rearrangement joins TRBV13-3 to TRBJ2-2; TRBD1 might be the D (6 bases). Trimming shortened V by 4 bases and J by 3 bases, and 10 bases separated the two germline ends. The CDR3 is 14 residues long. Germline loops: CDR1 NNHDY, CDR2 SYVADS. Here the CDR3 reads CASSPQGDTGQLYF. Partial CDR3 DNA: TGTGCCAGCAGTCCACAGGGAGACACCGGG.